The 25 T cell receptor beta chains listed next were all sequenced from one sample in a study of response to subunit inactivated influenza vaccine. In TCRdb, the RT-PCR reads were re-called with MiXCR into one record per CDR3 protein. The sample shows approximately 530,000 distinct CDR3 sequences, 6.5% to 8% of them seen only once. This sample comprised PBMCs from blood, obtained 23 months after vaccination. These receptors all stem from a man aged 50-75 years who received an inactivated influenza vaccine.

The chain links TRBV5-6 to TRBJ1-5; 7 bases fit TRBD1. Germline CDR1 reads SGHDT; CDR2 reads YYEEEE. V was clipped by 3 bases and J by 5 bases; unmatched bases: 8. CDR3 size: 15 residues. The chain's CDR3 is CASSSEGQKDQPQHF. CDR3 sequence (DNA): TGTGCCAGCAGCTCCGAGGGACAGAAAGATCAGCCCCAGCATTTT.

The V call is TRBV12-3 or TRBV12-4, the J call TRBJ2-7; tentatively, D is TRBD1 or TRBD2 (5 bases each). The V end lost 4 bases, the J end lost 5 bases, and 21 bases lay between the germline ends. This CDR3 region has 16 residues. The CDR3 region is CASSSLPGQASHEQYF. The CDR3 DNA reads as TGTGCCAGCAGTTCATTACCGGGGCAGGCTTCCCACGAGCAGTACTTC.

CDR3 nucleotide sequence: TGTGCCATCAGCTCCCAGGGCGGACAGTTCTACGAGCAGTACTTC. Protein product: CAISSQGGQFYEQYF. V and J are TRBV10-3 and TRBJ2-7, with a possible D match to TRBD1 (6 bases). There are 15 residues in the CDR3. V dropped 6 bases and J dropped 3 bases, with 18 bases sitting between them. The germline V gene has CDR1 ENHRY and CDR2 SYGVKD.

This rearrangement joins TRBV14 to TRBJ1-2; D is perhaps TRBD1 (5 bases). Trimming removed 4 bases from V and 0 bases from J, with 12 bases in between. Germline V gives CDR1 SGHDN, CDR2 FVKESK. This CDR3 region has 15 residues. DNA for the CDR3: TGTGCCAGCAGCCTCAGGGACGGGCCTAACTATGGCTACACCTTC. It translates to CASSLRDGPNYGYTF.

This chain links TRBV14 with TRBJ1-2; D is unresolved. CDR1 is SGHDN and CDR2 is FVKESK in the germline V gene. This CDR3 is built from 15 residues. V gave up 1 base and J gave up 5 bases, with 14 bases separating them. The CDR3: CASSQGMQANYGYTF. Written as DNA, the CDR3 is TGTGCCAGCAGCCAAGGAATGCAGGCGAATTATGGCTACACCTTC.

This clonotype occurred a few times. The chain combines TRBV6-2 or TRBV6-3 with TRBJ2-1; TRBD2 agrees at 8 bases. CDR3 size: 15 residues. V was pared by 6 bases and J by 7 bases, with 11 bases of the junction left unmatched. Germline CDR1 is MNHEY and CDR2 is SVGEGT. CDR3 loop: CASRPGLAELNEQFF. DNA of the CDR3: TGTGCCAGCAGACCTGGACTAGCTGAGTTAAATGAGCAGTTCTTC.

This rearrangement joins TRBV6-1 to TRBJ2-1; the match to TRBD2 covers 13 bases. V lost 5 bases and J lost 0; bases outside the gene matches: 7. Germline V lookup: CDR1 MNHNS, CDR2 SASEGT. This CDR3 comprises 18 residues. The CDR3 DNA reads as TGTGCCAGCAGTCCGACTAGCGGGAGGTCCAGCTCCTACAATGAGCAGTTCTTC. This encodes CASSPTSGRSSSYNEQFF.

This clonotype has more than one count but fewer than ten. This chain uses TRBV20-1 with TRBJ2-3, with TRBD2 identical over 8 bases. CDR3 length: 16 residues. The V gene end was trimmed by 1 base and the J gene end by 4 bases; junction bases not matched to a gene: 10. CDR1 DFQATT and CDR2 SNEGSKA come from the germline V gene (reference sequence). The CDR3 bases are TGCAGTGCTAGAGGTCTAGGACTAGCATTTGCAGATACGCAGTATTTT. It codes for CSARGLGLAFADTQYF.

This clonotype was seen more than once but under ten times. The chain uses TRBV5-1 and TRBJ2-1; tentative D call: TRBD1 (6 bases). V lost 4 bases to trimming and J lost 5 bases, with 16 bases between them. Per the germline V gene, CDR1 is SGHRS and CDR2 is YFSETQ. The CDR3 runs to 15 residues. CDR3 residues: CASSGTDRRNNEQFF. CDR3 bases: TGCGCCAGCAGCGGTACCGACAGGAGGAACAATGAGCAGTTCTTC.

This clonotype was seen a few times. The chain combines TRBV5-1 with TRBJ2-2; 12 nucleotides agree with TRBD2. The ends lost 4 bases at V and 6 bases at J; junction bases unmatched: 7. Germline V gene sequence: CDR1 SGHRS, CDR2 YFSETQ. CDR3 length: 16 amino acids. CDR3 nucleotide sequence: TGCGCCAGCAGCGGAACTAGCGGGGGGCGTCCCGGGGAGCTGTTTTTT. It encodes CASSGTSGGRPGELFF.

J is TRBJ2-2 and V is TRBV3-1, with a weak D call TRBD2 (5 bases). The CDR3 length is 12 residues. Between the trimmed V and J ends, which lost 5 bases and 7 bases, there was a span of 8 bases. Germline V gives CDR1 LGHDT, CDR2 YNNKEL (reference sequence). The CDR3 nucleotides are TGTGCCAGCAGCTACGAGGGCGGGGAGCTGTTTTTT. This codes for CASSYEGGELFF.

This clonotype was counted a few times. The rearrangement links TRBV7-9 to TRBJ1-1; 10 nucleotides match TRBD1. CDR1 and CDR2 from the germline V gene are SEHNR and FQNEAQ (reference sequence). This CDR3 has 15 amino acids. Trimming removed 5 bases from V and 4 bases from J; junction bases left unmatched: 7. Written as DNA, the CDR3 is TGTGCCAGCAGCAACCGGGACAGGGGTATCACTGAAGCTTTCTTT. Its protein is CASSNRDRGITEAFF.

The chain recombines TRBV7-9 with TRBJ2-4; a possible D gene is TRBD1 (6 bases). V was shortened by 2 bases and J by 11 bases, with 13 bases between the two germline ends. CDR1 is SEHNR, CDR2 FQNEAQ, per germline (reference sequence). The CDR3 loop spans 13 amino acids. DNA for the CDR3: TGTGCCAGCAGCTTACCGGGACACCTCCTTCAGTACTTC. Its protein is CASSLPGHLLQYF. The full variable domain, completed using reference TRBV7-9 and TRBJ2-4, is DTGVSQNPRHKITKRGQNVTFRCDPISEHNRLYWYRQTLGQGPEFLTYFQNEAQLEKSRLLSDRFSAERPKGSFSTLEIQRTEQGDSAMYLCASSLPGHLLQYFGAGTRLSVL.

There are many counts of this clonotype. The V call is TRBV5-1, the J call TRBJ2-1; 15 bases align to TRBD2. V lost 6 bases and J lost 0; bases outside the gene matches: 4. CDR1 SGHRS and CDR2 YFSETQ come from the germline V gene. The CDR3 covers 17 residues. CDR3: CASKGLAGGGSYNEQFF. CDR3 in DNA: TGCGCCAGCAAAGGACTAGCGGGGGGGGGCTCCTACAATGAGCAGTTCTTC.

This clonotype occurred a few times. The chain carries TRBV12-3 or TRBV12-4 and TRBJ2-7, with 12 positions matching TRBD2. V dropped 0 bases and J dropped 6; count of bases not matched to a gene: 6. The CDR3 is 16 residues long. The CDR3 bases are TGTGCCAGCAGTTTAGCGTCCGGACTAGCGGGGCCCGAGCAGTACTTC. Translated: CASSLASGLAGPEQYF.

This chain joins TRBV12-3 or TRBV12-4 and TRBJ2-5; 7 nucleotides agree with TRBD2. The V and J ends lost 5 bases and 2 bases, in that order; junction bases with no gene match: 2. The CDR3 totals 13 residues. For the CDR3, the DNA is TGTGCCAGCAGTCTACTAGCGCAAGAGACCCAGTACTTC. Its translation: CASSLLAQETQYF.

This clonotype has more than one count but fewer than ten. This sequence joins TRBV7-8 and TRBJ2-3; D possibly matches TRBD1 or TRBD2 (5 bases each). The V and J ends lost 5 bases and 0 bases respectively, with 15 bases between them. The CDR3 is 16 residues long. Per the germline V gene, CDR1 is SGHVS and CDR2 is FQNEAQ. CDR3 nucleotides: TGTGCCAGCAGCACCTCCGGGGCAACTAGCACAGATACGCAGTATTTT. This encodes CASSTSGATSTDTQYF.

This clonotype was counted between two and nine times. The CDR3 loop reads CASSLGGTSYGYTF. The CDR3 DNA reads as TGTGCCAGCAGCTTAGGCGGGACCTCTTATGGCTACACCTTC. The chain carries TRBV7-9 and TRBJ1-2, with D perhaps TRBD1 (5 bases). CDR3 length: 14 amino acids. Trimming stripped 1 base from V and 5 bases from J, with 11 bases between. Germline V gene data show CDR1 as SEHNR and CDR2 as FQNEAQ (reference sequence).

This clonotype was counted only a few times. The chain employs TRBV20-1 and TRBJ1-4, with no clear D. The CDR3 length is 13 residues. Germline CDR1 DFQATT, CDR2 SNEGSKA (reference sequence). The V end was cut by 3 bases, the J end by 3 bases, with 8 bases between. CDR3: CSASTRANEKLFF. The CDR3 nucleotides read TGCAGTGCTAGTACAAGGGCTAATGAAAAACTGTTTTTT.

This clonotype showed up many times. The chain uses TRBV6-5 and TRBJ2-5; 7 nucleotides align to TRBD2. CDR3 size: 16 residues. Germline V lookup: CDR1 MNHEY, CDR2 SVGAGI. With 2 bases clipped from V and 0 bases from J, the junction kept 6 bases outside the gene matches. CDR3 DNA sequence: TGTGCCAGCAGTTACGCGTCAGCGGGGTACCAAGAGACCCAGTACTTC. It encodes CASSYASAGYQETQYF.

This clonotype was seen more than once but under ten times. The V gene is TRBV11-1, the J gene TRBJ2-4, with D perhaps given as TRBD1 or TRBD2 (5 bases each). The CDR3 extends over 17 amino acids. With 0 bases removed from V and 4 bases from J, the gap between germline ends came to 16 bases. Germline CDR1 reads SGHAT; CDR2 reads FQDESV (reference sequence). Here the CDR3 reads CASSLAGVSHLKNIQYF. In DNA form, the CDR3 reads TGTGCCAGCAGCTTAGCGGGGGTCAGCCATCTTAAAAACATTCAGTACTTC.

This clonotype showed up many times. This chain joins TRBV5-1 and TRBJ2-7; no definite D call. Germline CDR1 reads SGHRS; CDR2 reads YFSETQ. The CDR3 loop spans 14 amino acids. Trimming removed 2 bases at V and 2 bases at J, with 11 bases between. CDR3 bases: TGCGCCAGCAGCTTAGGAGACGGAGCCTACGAGCAGTACTTC. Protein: CASSLGDGAYEQYF.

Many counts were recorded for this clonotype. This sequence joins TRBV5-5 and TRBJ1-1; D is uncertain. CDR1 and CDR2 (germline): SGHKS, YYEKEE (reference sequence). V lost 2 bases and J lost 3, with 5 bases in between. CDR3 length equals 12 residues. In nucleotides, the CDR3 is TGTGCCAGCAGCTTATTGCACACTGAAGCTTTCTTT. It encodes CASSLLHTEAFF.

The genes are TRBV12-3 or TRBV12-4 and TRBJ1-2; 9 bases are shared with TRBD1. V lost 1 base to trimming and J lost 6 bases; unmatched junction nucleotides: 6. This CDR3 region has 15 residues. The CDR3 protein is CASSLGGTGWDGYTF. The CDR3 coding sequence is TGTGCCAGCAGTTTAGGAGGGACAGGGTGGGATGGCTACACCTTC.

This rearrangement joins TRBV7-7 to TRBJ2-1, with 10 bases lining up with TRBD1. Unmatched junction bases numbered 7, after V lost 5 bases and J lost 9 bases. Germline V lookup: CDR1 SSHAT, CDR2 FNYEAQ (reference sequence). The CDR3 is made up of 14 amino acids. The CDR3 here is CASSPDRGSTEQFF. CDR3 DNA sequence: TGTGCCAGCAGCCCGGACAGGGGGAGTACTGAGCAGTTCTTC.